These 12 T cell receptor beta chains were sequenced from one sample in a study of brain T cells in children with intractable seizures. Stated time point: blood from clinic visit 5 months post-surgery; TSC patient then seizure free. Sequencing was performed with immunoSEQ multiplex PCR; in TCRdb, only in-frame clones are kept and a portion is missing. This sample yields about 350,000 clones, of which over 90% are seen a single time; approximately 5% belongs to the top ten. The sample here was peripheral blood, taken less than 6 months after surgery. Receptors originate from a boy in the first two years of life with tuberous sclerosis and intractable seizures.

The chain is built from TRBV4-2 and TRBJ2-7; D remains ambiguous. The CDR3 runs 14 residues. The germline V gene encodes CDR1 LGHNA and CDR2 YNFKEQ. Trimming shortened V by 0 bases and J by 7 bases, and 13 bases separated the two germline ends. CDR3 in amino acids: CASSQELRSGEQYF. Written as DNA, the CDR3 is TGTGCCAGCAGCCAAGAACTCCGGTCTGGGGAGCAGTACTTC.

The V gene is TRBV28, the J gene TRBJ1-2; D uncertain. The germline V and J ends were trimmed by 5 bases and 3 bases, with 13 bases remaining between them. The CDR3 consists of 14 residues. CDR1 is MDHEN and CDR2 is SYDVKM in the germline V gene. For the CDR3, the DNA is TGTGCCAGCAGTGGAGGGAGGATGGACTATGGCTACACCTTC. Protein: CASSGGRMDYGYTF.

V usage is TRBV6-5 and J usage is TRBJ1-1, with 8 bases lining up with TRBD1. The CDR3 totals 13 residues. Trimming cost V 2 bases and J 6 bases; bases outside gene matches: 2. CDR1 MNHEY and CDR2 SVGAGI come from the germline V gene. CDR3 coding DNA: TGTGCCAGCAGTTACATGGACAGGGCTGAAGCTTTCTTT. It yields the protein CASSYMDRAEAFF.

This chain connects TRBV6-5 to TRBJ1-1; 9 bases agree with TRBD1. Germline loops: CDR1 MNHEY, CDR2 SVGAGI. With V trimmed by 4 bases and J by 3 bases, 6 bases remained unmatched. This CDR3 is built from 15 residues. The CDR3 DNA follows: TGTGCCAGCAGTTCCACCCGGACAGGGGACACTGAAGCTTTCTTT. The encoded protein is CASSSTRTGDTEAFF.

Only one count was recorded for this clone. The chain is built from TRBV6-5 and TRBJ2-7; D assignment may be TRBD1 or TRBD2 (6 bases each). The CDR3 spans 14 residues. CDR1 is MNHEY, CDR2 SVGAGI, per germline. V lost 2 bases and J 0 bases, leaving 8 bases between the germline ends. The CDR3 reads CASSYEGGSYEQYF. The CDR3 DNA reads TGTGCCAGCAGTTACGAGGGGGGCTCCTACGAGCAGTACTTC.

The chain employs TRBV28 and TRBJ2-7; TRBD2 matches 9 bases. There are 18 residues in the CDR3. With 3 bases clipped from V and 5 bases from J, the junction kept 17 bases outside the gene matches. Germline V gene lookup returns CDR1 MDHEN and CDR2 SYDVKM. The CDR3 reads CASSFRNFEREARDEQYF. CDR3 nucleotides: TGTGCCAGCAGTTTTAGAAATTTTGAGCGGGAGGCGCGGGACGAGCAGTACTTC.

J is TRBJ2-7 and V is TRBV2, with a possible D match to TRBD2 (6 bases). Trimming took 5 bases from V and 0 from J, leaving 14 bases between them. In germline, CDR1 is SNHLY, CDR2 FYNNEI. The CDR3 loop spans 15 amino acids. The CDR3 spells CASSNPGLSSYEQYF. CDR3 nucleotides: TGTGCCAGCAGTAATCCGGGACTGAGCTCCTACGAGCAGTACTTC.

This chain uses TRBV7-9 with TRBJ2-7; TRBD2 aligns across 11 bases. The CDR3 is made up of 16 amino acids. Trimming at V came to 3 bases and at J to 0 bases, leaving 4 bases not matched to a gene. CDR1 is SEHNR and CDR2 is FQNEAQ in the germline V gene (reference sequence). The CDR3 reads CASSFILAGGSYEQYF. The CDR3 DNA reads as TGTGCCAGCAGCTTTATCCTAGCGGGGGGCTCCTACGAGCAGTACTTC.

This chain joins TRBV5-6 and TRBJ2-1; 7 bases are shared with TRBD1. The V segment lost 4 bases and the J segment 4 bases; nucleotides outside the gene matches: 5. Germline V gene data show CDR1 as SGHDT and CDR2 as YYEEEE. This CDR3 is built from 14 residues. CDR3 nucleotide sequence: TGTGCCAGCAGCCATGACAGGGTGTACAATGAGCAGTTCTTC. This encodes CASSHDRVYNEQFF.

The rearrangement uses TRBV5-1 and TRBJ1-6; D is possibly TRBD1 (5 bases). CDR1 and CDR2 (germline): SGHRS, YFSETQ. Trimming took off 1 base at V and 10 bases at J, with 12 bases between the two ends. The CDR3 is made up of 14 amino acids. CDR3 region: CASSLSGEGSPLHF. CDR3 DNA: TGCGCCAGCAGCTTGTCCGGGGAGGGGTCACCCCTCCACTTT.

The rearrangement joins TRBV25-1 to TRBJ1-1; TRBD1 is a possible D gene (5 bases). The CDR3 loop spans 12 amino acids. Trimming took 6 bases from V and 4 from J, leaving 9 bases between them. Germline V lookup: CDR1 MGHDK, CDR2 SYGVNS. The CDR3 spells CASSPGATEAFF. The CDR3 DNA reads as TGTGCCAGCAGCCCCGGGGCCACTGAAGCTTTCTTT.

The chain carries TRBV19 and TRBJ2-2, with D perhaps being TRBD1 or TRBD2 (7 bases each). V was clipped by 4 bases and J by 3 bases, with 15 bases between them. The CDR3 consists of 16 residues. In germline, CDR1 is LNHDA, CDR2 SQIVND (reference sequence). The CDR3 region is CASSTQTGRDTGELFF. The CDR3 DNA reads as TGTGCCAGTAGTACCCAGACAGGGAGGGACACCGGGGAGCTGTTTTTT.